The rows below give T cell receptor beta chains drawn from one sample of a study of CD8 T cells in Susac syndrome. TCRdb reanalysed the immunoSEQ multiplex PCR reads using MiXCR and keeps one entry per CDR3 protein. There are tens of thousands of distinct CDR3 sequences in the sample; approximately 96% occur only once, and roughly 0.68% lies in the top ten. The material sequenced was CD8+ T cells from PBMCs. These receptors were taken from a human donor with Susac syndrome. Each CDR3 is given with its conserved first and last residue. The order of the fields is clone size, J gene, V gene, D gene, CDR3 protein, CDR3 DNA. D genes are given only for firm matches. Only some rows state a clone size, as once, few, many or a class for expanded clones.

>NA|TRBJ1-5|TRBV20-1|NA
CSARIGQLNQPQHF
TGCAGTGCTAGAATAGGACAGCTTAATCAGCCCCAGCATTTT
>NA|TRBJ1-1|TRBV6-6|NA
CASSYSSRERGTEAFF
TGTGCCAGCAGTTACTCATCACGGGAGAGAGGCACTGAAGCTTTCTTT
>NA|TRBJ2-3|TRBV30|TRBD2
CTWSEASGIDTQYF
TGTACCTGGAGTGAGGCTAGCGGGATAGATACGCAGTATTTT
>NA|TRBJ2-3|TRBV12-3/TRBV12-4|TRBD2
CASNLAGAPRDTQYF
TGTGCCAGCAATCTAGCGGGGGCACCAAGGGATACGCAGTATTTT
>NA|TRBJ2-1|TRBV2|TRBD2
CASRIIGGGGRNEQFF
TGTGCCAGCAGAATTATAGGCGGGGGGGGTCGGAATGAGCAGTTCTTC
>NA|TRBJ1-1|TRBV4-3|NA
CASSQDRGREAFF
TGCGCCAGCAGCCAAGACAGGGGACGTGAAGCTTTCTTT
>NA|TRBJ2-1|TRBV9|TRBD2
CASSTSEVYNEQFF
TGTGCCAGCAGCACTAGCGAGGTTTACAATGAGCAGTTCTTC
>NA|TRBJ2-3|TRBV20-1|NA
CSATLRRPTDTQYF
TGCAGTGCTACACTCCGTCGACCCACAGATACGCAGTATTTT
>NA|TRBJ2-7|TRBV29-1|NA
CSVELRAGGPEQYF
TGCAGCGTTGAGCTCAGGGCGGGTGGCCCCGAGCAGTACTTC
>once|TRBJ1-2|TRBV9|NA
CASSGRRGSGEPYGYTF
TGTGCCAGCAGCGGGCGGCGAGGGTCAGGGGAACCCTATGGCTACACCTTC
>NA|TRBJ1-5|TRBV20-1|TRBD1
CSANQGANQPQHF
TGCAGTGCCAACCAGGGGGCCAATCAGCCCCAGCATTTT
>NA|TRBJ1-1|TRBV6-2/TRBV6-3|TRBD1
CASSFGQAEAFF
TGTGCCAGCAGTTTCGGACAGGCTGAAGCTTTCTTT
>once|TRBJ2-3|TRBV20-1|TRBD2
CSAQLAGSTDTQYF
TGCAGTGCTCAATTAGCGGGGAGCACAGATACGCAGTATTTT
>NA|TRBJ1-5|TRBV20-1|TRBD1
CSARDQQGSFGQPQHF
TGCAGTGCTAGAGATCAACAGGGGTCGTTCGGTCAGCCCCAGCATTTT
>NA|TRBJ2-5|TRBV21-1|NA
CAGPGGRETQYF
TGTGCCGGCCCGGGGGGGCGGGAGACCCAGTACTTC
>NA|TRBJ2-4|TRBV7-9|NA
CASSLTGDGIQYF
TGTGCCAGCAGCTTAACCGGGGACGGCATTCAGTACTTC
>NA|TRBJ2-1|TRBV24-1|TRBD1
CATSDRLQGDEQFF
TGTGCCACCAGTGACCGTCTCCAGGGGGATGAGCAGTTCTTC
>NA|TRBJ1-1|TRBV5-1|NA
CASSLGQDGTEAFF
TGCGCCAGCAGCTTGGGTCAGGACGGCACTGAAGCTTTCTTT
>once|TRBJ1-2|TRBV12-3/TRBV12-4|NA
CASISWGDLNYGYTF
TGTGCCAGCATCTCCTGGGGGGACCTGAACTATGGCTACACCTTC
>NA|TRBJ2-6|TRBV20-1|NA
CSAASSGANVLTF
TGCAGTGCTGCGAGCTCTGGGGCCAACGTCCTGACTTTC
>NA|TRBJ2-7|TRBV7-9|NA
CASSLVPEGGTYEQYF
TGTGCCAGCAGCTTAGTCCCTGAGGGGGGCACCTACGAGCAGTACTTC
>medium-sized|TRBJ2-7|TRBV6-6|NA
CASGDEQYF
TGTGCCAGCGGAGACGAGCAGTACTTC
>NA|TRBJ1-5|TRBV19|NA
CASSIGGLVEQPQHF
TGTGCCAGTAGTATAGGTGGGTTGGTGGAGCAGCCCCAGCATTTT
>NA|TRBJ2-7|TRBV29-1|NA
CSVDHGAYEQYF
TGCAGCGTTGATCACGGAGCCTACGAGCAGTACTTC
>NA|TRBJ2-7|TRBV4-3|TRBD1
CASSQQMGQGYEQYF
TGCGCCAGCAGTCAACAGATGGGACAGGGTTACGAGCAGTACTTC
>once|TRBJ2-3|TRBV4-2|NA
CASSQGLADTQYF
TGTGCCAGCAGCCAAGGACTAGCAGATACGCAGTATTTT
>NA|TRBJ1-2|TRBV12-3/TRBV12-4|NA
CASSLADLYYGYTF
TGTGCCAGCAGTTTAGCAGACCTTTACTATGGCTACACCTTC
>NA|TRBJ2-5|TRBV10-3|TRBD1
CAISESGTGRKETQYF
TGTGCCATCAGTGAGTCTGGGACAGGACGAAAAGAGACCCAGTACTTC
>NA|TRBJ2-1|TRBV28|NA
CASSPPTGPPSDEQFF
TGTGCCAGCAGTCCCCCAACAGGTCCCCCTTCGGATGAGCAGTTCTTC
>NA|TRBJ1-4|TRBV9|NA
CASSVDGEGEGKLFF
TGTGCCAGCAGCGTAGACGGGGAGGGGGAAGGAAAACTGTTTTTT
>once|TRBJ2-2|TRBV7-9|NA
CASSLNAGELFF
TGTGCCAGCAGCTTGAACGCCGGGGAGCTGTTTTTT
>once|TRBJ1-4|TRBV20-1|NA
CSGSQAGAEKLFF
TGCAGTGGGTCCCAGGCCGGGGCAGAAAAACTGTTTTTT
>NA|TRBJ1-2|TRBV25-1|NA
CASSEWGRGNYGYTF
TGTGCCAGCAGTGAATGGGGCAGGGGAAACTATGGCTACACCTTC
>NA|TRBJ1-5|TRBV15|NA
CATSEDRFSNQPQHF
TGTGCCACCAGCGAAGACAGGTTTAGCAATCAGCCCCAGCATTTT
>NA|TRBJ2-5|TRBV6-5|TRBD1
CASSTTTGPQETQYF
TGTGCCAGCAGTACCACGACAGGGCCCCAAGAGACCCAGTACTTC
>NA|TRBJ1-1|TRBV12-5|NA
CASGLGSPYTEAFF
TGTGCTAGTGGTTTGGGCTCTCCCTACACTGAAGCTTTCTTT
>NA|TRBJ1-4|TRBV29-1|TRBD1
CSVGQGAGEKLFF
TGCAGCGTAGGACAGGGGGCCGGCGAAAAACTGTTTTTT
>NA|TRBJ2-7|TRBV3-1|NA
CASKARRDSYEQYF
TGTGCCAGCAAAGCCCGACGGGACTCCTACGAGCAGTACTTC
>NA|TRBJ1-5|TRBV30|TRBD1
CAWDTGGDQPQHF
TGTGCCTGGGATACAGGGGGCGATCAGCCCCAGCATTTT
>NA|TRBJ1-2|TRBV29-1|NA
CSVEDRDNYGYTF
TGCAGCGTTGAAGACAGGGACAACTATGGCTACACCTTC
>NA|TRBJ2-7|TRBV15|NA
CATSTDYSSYEQYF
TGTGCCACCAGCACCGACTATTCTTCTTACGAGCAGTACTTC
>NA|TRBJ1-6|TRBV4-3|NA
CASSQEMVPNSPLHF
TGCGCCAGCAGCCAAGAAATGGTACCGAATTCACCCCTCCACTTT
>few|TRBJ2-1|TRBV29-1|NA
CSPIKWGRDNEQFF
TGCAGCCCAATAAAGTGGGGGCGAGACAATGAGCAGTTCTTC
>NA|TRBJ2-7|TRBV6-1|NA
CASSDRQDSYEQYF
TGTGCCAGCAGTGACCGACAGGACTCCTACGAGCAGTACTTC
>NA|TRBJ1-2|TRBV6-5|NA
CASCGSSNYGYTF
TGTGCCAGCTGTGGCAGCTCTAACTATGGCTACACCTTC
>once|TRBJ2-5|TRBV20-1|TRBD2
CSAETSGDLQETQYF
TGCAGTGCAGAGACTAGCGGAGACCTCCAAGAGACCCAGTACTTC
>NA|TRBJ1-1|TRBV7-2|TRBD1
CASSRPGQSNTEAFF
TGTGCCAGCAGCCGGCCGGGACAGTCGAACACTGAAGCTTTCTTT
>NA|TRBJ2-1|TRBV6-6|TRBD2
CASSGGGNEQFF
TGTGCCAGTTCTGGCGGGGGCAATGAGCAGTTCTTC
>NA|TRBJ2-5|TRBV14|TRBD2
CASSQDGTGTSIEETQYF
TGTGCCAGCAGCCAAGATGGGACCGGGACTAGCATCGAAGAGACCCAGTACTTC
>NA|TRBJ1-5|TRBV6-2/TRBV6-3|NA
CASSGTFNQPQHF
TGTGCCAGCAGTGGGACATTCAATCAGCCCCAGCATTTT
>once|TRBJ1-5|TRBV20-1|TRBD1
CSASRQGNQPQHF
TGCAGTGCTAGTAGACAGGGTAATCAGCCCCAGCATTTT
>NA|TRBJ2-3|TRBV19|NA
CASSNRADTQYF
TGTGCCAGTAGTAACAGGGCGGATACGCAGTATTTT
>NA|TRBJ1-1|TRBV7-8|TRBD1
CASSGYGTGDSGAFF
TGTGCCAGCAGCGGGTACGGGACAGGGGATTCCGGAGCTTTCTTT
>NA|TRBJ1-1|TRBV5-6|NA
CASSFLGGNAEAFF
TGTGCCAGCAGCTTCCTAGGGGGGAACGCTGAAGCTTTCTTT